The rows below give T cell receptor beta chains drawn from one sample of a study of blood T cell repertoires in COVID-19. Using immunoSEQ multiplex PCR, the repertoire was profiled, and TCRdb retains in-frame clones only, with some absent. The sample includes 200,000 to 250,000 clones, 83% of them seen just once. Material: peripheral blood. Source of these receptors: a woman aged 50 to 60 with acute or convalescent COVID-19. The CDR3 runs from the conserved cysteine through the conserved F or W. The order of the fields is D gene, clone size, J gene, V gene, CDR3 DNA, CDR3 protein. The D gene is left open where the match is weak. Clone size appears in some rows only: once, few, many, or a class for an expanded clone.

D gene: .; clone size: .; J gene: TRBJ2-3; V gene: TRBV7-8; CDR3 DNA: TGTGCCAGCAGCTTAGTTGTCGGGAGAGAGACAGATACGCAGTATTTT; CDR3 protein: CASSLVVGRETDTQYF
D gene: .; clone size: .; J gene: TRBJ2-1; V gene: TRBV21-1; CDR3 DNA: TGTGCCAGCAGCAAAGCAGGTACCAGGGGGCCTACGGACTACAATGAGCAGTTCTTC; CDR3 protein: CASSKAGTRGPTDYNEQFF
D gene: TRBD1; clone size: .; J gene: TRBJ2-2; V gene: TRBV19; CDR3 DNA: TGTGCCAGTAGATGGGACAGGGAGACCGGGGAGCTGTTTTTT; CDR3 protein: CASRWDRETGELFF
D gene: .; clone size: .; J gene: TRBJ1-2; V gene: TRBV6-1; CDR3 DNA: TGTGCCAGCAGTGAAGGGTCGGTGGGCGGCTACACCTTC; CDR3 protein: CASSEGSVGGYTF
D gene: TRBD2; clone size: .; J gene: TRBJ2-3; V gene: TRBV5-4; CDR3 DNA: TGTGCCAGCTCAACAGGACCAGCGGGGGGAGATACGCAGTATTTT; CDR3 protein: CASSTGPAGGDTQYF
D gene: .; clone size: once; J gene: TRBJ2-7; V gene: TRBV5-1; CDR3 DNA: TGCGCCAGCAGCTTGGGAGGCACTCTCTCCTACGAGCAGTACTTC; CDR3 protein: CASSLGGTLSYEQYF
D gene: TRBD2; clone size: few; J gene: TRBJ2-4; V gene: TRBV28; CDR3 DNA: TGTGCCAGCAGTTTATTAGGGGATAGCGGGGGGAGCCGGGGCATTCAGTACTTC; CDR3 protein: CASSLLGDSGGSRGIQYF
D gene: .; clone size: .; J gene: TRBJ1-1; V gene: TRBV3-1/TRBV3-2; CDR3 DNA: TGTGCCAGCAGCCAAGGACAGGCGGTAGTAGCTTTCTTT; CDR3 protein: CASSQGQAVVAFF
D gene: .; clone size: .; J gene: TRBJ1-5; V gene: TRBV2; CDR3 DNA: TGTGCCAGCAAGACAGGACCCAATCAGCCCCAGCATTTT; CDR3 protein: CASKTGPNQPQHF
D gene: .; clone size: .; J gene: TRBJ2-7; V gene: TRBV5-6; CDR3 DNA: TGTGCCAGCAGGGACTCCGTGGGACACCAAACCTACGAGCAGTACTTC; CDR3 protein: CASRDSVGHQTYEQYF
D gene: .; clone size: .; J gene: TRBJ2-1; V gene: TRBV3-1/TRBV3-2; CDR3 DNA: TGTGCCAGCAGCCCCTTTCCCGGGACAGAGCAGTTCTTC; CDR3 protein: CASSPFPGTEQFF
D gene: TRBD1; clone size: few; J gene: TRBJ1-1; V gene: TRBV4-2; CDR3 DNA: TGTGCCAGCAGCCCGACAGGGTGGACTGAAGCTTTCTTT; CDR3 protein: CASSPTGWTEAFF
D gene: TRBD1; clone size: .; J gene: TRBJ1-4; V gene: TRBV28; CDR3 DNA: TGTGCCAGCAGTTACGGACAGGCGGGGAATGAAAAACTGTTTTTT; CDR3 protein: CASSYGQAGNEKLFF
D gene: .; clone size: few; J gene: TRBJ2-1; V gene: TRBV16; CDR3 DNA: TGTGCCAGCAGCCCAGGTCAAGATGAGCAGTTCTTC; CDR3 protein: CASSPGQDEQFF
D gene: TRBD1; clone size: .; J gene: TRBJ1-2; V gene: TRBV6-5; CDR3 DNA: TGTGCCAGCAGTCAGGACAGGGAGAACCATGGCTACACCTTC; CDR3 protein: CASSQDRENHGYTF
D gene: .; clone size: .; J gene: TRBJ1-4; V gene: TRBV16; CDR3 DNA: TGTGCCAGCAGCCGGCAGGCGGCAGGGACTAATGAAAAACTGTTTTTT; CDR3 protein: CASSRQAAGTNEKLFF
D gene: TRBD2; clone size: .; J gene: TRBJ2-5; V gene: TRBV28; CDR3 DNA: TGTGCCAGCAGCGTGGCTAGCGGGATATTAGAGACCCAGTACTTC; CDR3 protein: CASSVASGILETQYF
D gene: .; clone size: .; J gene: TRBJ1-1; V gene: TRBV27; CDR3 DNA: TGTGCCAGCAGTTTCGTGGGGCCTAACACTGAAGCTTTCTTT; CDR3 protein: CASSFVGPNTEAFF
D gene: .; clone size: .; J gene: TRBJ1-2; V gene: TRBV14; CDR3 DNA: TGTGCCAGCAGCCAAGAGGTGGGGGCTATCTATGGCTACACCTTC; CDR3 protein: CASSQEVGAIYGYTF
D gene: TRBD1; clone size: .; J gene: TRBJ2-1; V gene: TRBV5-1; CDR3 DNA: TGCGCCAGCAGCTCTGGACAGGGGCGGGGGAGTGAGCAGTTCTTC; CDR3 protein: CASSSGQGRGSEQFF
D gene: .; clone size: .; J gene: TRBJ1-5; V gene: TRBV5-1; CDR3 DNA: TGCGCCAGCAGAAAGGGGATGGATCAGCCCCAGCATTTT; CDR3 protein: CASRKGMDQPQHF
D gene: .; clone size: .; J gene: TRBJ2-1; V gene: TRBV27; CDR3 DNA: TGTGCCAGCAGTTTTCCCGACAGGTTTGGGGACAATGAGCAGTTCTTC; CDR3 protein: CASSFPDRFGDNEQFF
D gene: .; clone size: once; J gene: TRBJ1-1; V gene: TRBV12-3/TRBV12-4; CDR3 DNA: TGTGCCAGCAGTCCGACACTTAACACTGAAGCTTTCTTT; CDR3 protein: CASSPTLNTEAFF
D gene: TRBD1; clone size: few; J gene: TRBJ2-7; V gene: TRBV2; CDR3 DNA: TGTGCCAGCAGTGGGGACAGTCCCTACGAGCAGTACTTC; CDR3 protein: CASSGDSPYEQYF
D gene: .; clone size: .; J gene: TRBJ1-3; V gene: TRBV30; CDR3 DNA: TGTGCCTGGATGCCAGGGATAGGGAACACCATATATTTT; CDR3 protein: CAWMPGIGNTIYF
D gene: .; clone size: .; J gene: TRBJ1-1; V gene: TRBV3-1/TRBV3-2; CDR3 DNA: TGTGCCAGCAGCCAAGTGGGCAGCACTGAAGCTTTCTTT; CDR3 protein: CASSQVGSTEAFF
D gene: TRBD2; clone size: .; J gene: TRBJ2-1; V gene: TRBV24-1; CDR3 DNA: TGTGCCACCAGTGACATCGGGGTAGCGGGAACCTTATACAATGAGCAGTTCTTC; CDR3 protein: CATSDIGVAGTLYNEQFF
D gene: .; clone size: .; J gene: TRBJ2-7; V gene: TRBV5-5; CDR3 DNA: TGTGCCAGCAGCGCGGTCTCCCGGGCCTACGAGCAGTACTTC; CDR3 protein: CASSAVSRAYEQYF
D gene: .; clone size: .; J gene: TRBJ2-1; V gene: TRBV7-2; CDR3 DNA: TGTGCCAGCAGCCCCGCCCCGAGTTCGAGTGAGCAGTTCTTC; CDR3 protein: CASSPAPSSSEQFF
D gene: .; clone size: .; J gene: TRBJ1-2; V gene: TRBV27; CDR3 DNA: TGTGCCAGCAGTTTATCGCCAGATGCTAACTATGGCTACACCTTC; CDR3 protein: CASSLSPDANYGYTF
D gene: .; clone size: .; J gene: TRBJ1-3; V gene: TRBV28; CDR3 DNA: TGTGTAGGGAGTAACGTAAACACCATATATTTT; CDR3 protein: CVGSNVNTIYF
D gene: .; clone size: .; J gene: TRBJ2-3; V gene: TRBV5-6; CDR3 DNA: TGTGCCAGCAACCAGGTATCTAGCACAGATACGCAGTATTTT; CDR3 protein: CASNQVSSTDTQYF
D gene: .; clone size: .; J gene: TRBJ1-5; V gene: TRBV6-1; CDR3 DNA: TGTGCCAGCAGTGAAGGGGGGGGAAATCAGCCCCAGCATTTT; CDR3 protein: CASSEGGGNQPQHF
D gene: .; clone size: .; J gene: TRBJ2-5; V gene: TRBV30; CDR3 DNA: TGTGCCTGGAGTGTAGATCGGGGGATAGGGGAGACCCAGTACTTC; CDR3 protein: CAWSVDRGIGETQYF
D gene: TRBD1; clone size: .; J gene: TRBJ1-1; V gene: TRBV19; CDR3 DNA: TGTGCCAGTAGTGGGCAGACAGGGTTCACTGAAGCTTTCTTT; CDR3 protein: CASSGQTGFTEAFF
D gene: TRBD2; clone size: few; J gene: TRBJ2-1; V gene: TRBV7-7; CDR3 DNA: TGTGCCAGCAGCCTCATAGCGGGGGACAATGAGCAGTTCTTC; CDR3 protein: CASSLIAGDNEQFF
D gene: TRBD1; clone size: .; J gene: TRBJ1-3; V gene: TRBV28; CDR3 DNA: TGTGCCAGCAGTCAACTGGACAGGTACAGTGGAAACACCATATATTTT; CDR3 protein: CASSQLDRYSGNTIYF
D gene: .; clone size: .; J gene: TRBJ1-3; V gene: TRBV2; CDR3 DNA: TGTGCCAGCAGTCCGTCCGGAAACACCATATATTTT; CDR3 protein: CASSPSGNTIYF
D gene: TRBD2; clone size: .; J gene: TRBJ2-3; V gene: TRBV5-5; CDR3 DNA: TGTGCCAGCAGCTCCAATCCGGCTAGCGGGAGTGCAGATACGCAGTATTTT; CDR3 protein: CASSSNPASGSADTQYF
D gene: TRBD1; clone size: .; J gene: TRBJ1-1; V gene: TRBV4-1; CDR3 DNA: TGCGCCAGTAGATTGAGGACAGGGAACACTGAAGCTTTCTTT; CDR3 protein: CASRLRTGNTEAFF
D gene: .; clone size: once; J gene: TRBJ1-5; V gene: TRBV18; CDR3 DNA: TGTGCCAGCTCACCACAGTCGACAGATAGCAATCAGCCCCAGCATTTT; CDR3 protein: CASSPQSTDSNQPQHF
D gene: .; clone size: .; J gene: TRBJ2-2; V gene: TRBV6-5; CDR3 DNA: TGTGCCAGCAGTATCGCCACAGGTGGGACCGGGGAGCTGTTTTTT; CDR3 protein: CASSIATGGTGELFF
D gene: .; clone size: .; J gene: TRBJ2-1; V gene: TRBV4-1; CDR3 DNA: TGCGCCAGCAGCCAAGTAGACGGGTACAATGAGCAGTTCTTC; CDR3 protein: CASSQVDGYNEQFF
D gene: .; clone size: .; J gene: TRBJ1-5; V gene: TRBV28; CDR3 DNA: TGTGCCGGCACAGGGCCCAATCAGCCCCAGCATTTT; CDR3 protein: CAGTGPNQPQHF
D gene: .; clone size: .; J gene: TRBJ2-5; V gene: TRBV19; CDR3 DNA: TGTGCCAGTAGGTTTAGGGGCCGGCCTCAAGAGACCCAGTACTTC; CDR3 protein: CASRFRGRPQETQYF
D gene: .; clone size: .; J gene: TRBJ2-7; V gene: TRBV18; CDR3 DNA: TGTGCCAGCTCACTACAGGGTTCTTATCGTGAGCAGTACTTC; CDR3 protein: CASSLQGSYREQYF